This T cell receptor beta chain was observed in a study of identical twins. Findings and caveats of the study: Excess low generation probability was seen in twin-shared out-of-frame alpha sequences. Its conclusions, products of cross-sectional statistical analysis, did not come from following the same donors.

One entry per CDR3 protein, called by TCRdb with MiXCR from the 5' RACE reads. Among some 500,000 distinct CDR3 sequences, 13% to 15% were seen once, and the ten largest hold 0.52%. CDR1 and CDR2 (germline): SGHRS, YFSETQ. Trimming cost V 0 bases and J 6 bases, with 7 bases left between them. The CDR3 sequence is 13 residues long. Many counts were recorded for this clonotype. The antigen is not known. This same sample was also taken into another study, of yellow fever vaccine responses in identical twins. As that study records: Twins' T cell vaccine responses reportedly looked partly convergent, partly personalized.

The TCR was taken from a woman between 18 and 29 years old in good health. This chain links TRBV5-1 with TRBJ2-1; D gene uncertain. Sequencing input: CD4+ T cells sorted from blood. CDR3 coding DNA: TGCGCCAGCAGCTTGGGAGGAAGCAATGAGCAGTTCTTC. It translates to CASSLGGSNEQFF.